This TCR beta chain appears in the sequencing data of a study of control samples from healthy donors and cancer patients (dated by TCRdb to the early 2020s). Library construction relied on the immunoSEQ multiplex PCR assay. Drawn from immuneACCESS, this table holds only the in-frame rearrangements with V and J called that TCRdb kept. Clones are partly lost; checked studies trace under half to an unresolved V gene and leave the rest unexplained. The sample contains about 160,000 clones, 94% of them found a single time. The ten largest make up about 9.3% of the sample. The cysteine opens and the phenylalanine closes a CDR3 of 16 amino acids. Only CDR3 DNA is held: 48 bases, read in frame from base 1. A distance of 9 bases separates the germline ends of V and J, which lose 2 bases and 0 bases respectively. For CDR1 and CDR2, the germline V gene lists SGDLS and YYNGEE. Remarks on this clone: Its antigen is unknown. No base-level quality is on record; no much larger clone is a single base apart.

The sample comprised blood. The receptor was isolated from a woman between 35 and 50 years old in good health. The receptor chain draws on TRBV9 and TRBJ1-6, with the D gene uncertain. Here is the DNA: TGTGCCAGCAGCGTTGGCCCTAGCTCCTATAATTCACCCCTCCACTTT. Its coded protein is CASSVGPSSYNSPLHF.